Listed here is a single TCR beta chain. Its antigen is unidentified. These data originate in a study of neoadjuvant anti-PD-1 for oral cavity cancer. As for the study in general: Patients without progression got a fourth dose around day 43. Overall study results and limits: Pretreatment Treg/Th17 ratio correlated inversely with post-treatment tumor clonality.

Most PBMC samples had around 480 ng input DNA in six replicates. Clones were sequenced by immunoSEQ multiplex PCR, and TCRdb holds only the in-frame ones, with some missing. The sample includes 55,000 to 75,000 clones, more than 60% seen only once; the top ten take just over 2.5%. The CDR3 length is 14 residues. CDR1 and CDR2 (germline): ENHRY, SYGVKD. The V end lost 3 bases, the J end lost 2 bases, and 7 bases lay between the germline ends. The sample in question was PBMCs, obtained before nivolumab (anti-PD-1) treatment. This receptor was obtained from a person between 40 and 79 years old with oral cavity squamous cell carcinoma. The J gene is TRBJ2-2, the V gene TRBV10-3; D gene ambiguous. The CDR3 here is CAISETANTGELFF. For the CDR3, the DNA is TGTGCCATCAGTGAAACAGCAAACACCGGGGAGCTGTTTTTT.